The clone carrying this T cell receptor beta chain was observed at least ten times. Its target is not known. The entry originates in a study of T-cell reconstitution after alpha-beta-depleted transplantation in children. Unique molecular identifiers were incorporated during preparation of the TCRbeta library. TCRdb re-analysed the PCR reads in MiXCR, keeping a single row per CDR3 protein. The table records about 260,000 distinct CDR3 sequences, around a tenth of them present only once. Study-wide results and limits: Several hundred expanded graft clones reportedly were the source of alpha-beta T cells about two months after transplant. From surviving recipient T cells and thymic progenitors came the high day-60 TCRbeta diversity observed in some patients. The authors attributed T-cell counts and diversity one year after transplant mostly to newly produced T cells.

V lost 3 bases and J lost 6; bases outside the gene matches: 11. This CDR3 contains 17 residues. Germline CDR1 and CDR2: SEHNR and FQNEAQ (reference sequence). Sequences were derived from peripheral blood, sampled 180 days after TCRalphabeta/CD19-depleted stem cell transplant. This receptor was obtained from a male patient between 2 and 10 years old who had a stem cell transplant for chronic granulomatous disease, so the T cells may come from the graft donor. The chain is built from TRBV7-9 and TRBJ2-1, with 10 bases that match TRBD2. CDR3 sequence (DNA): TGTGCCAGCAGCTTCCCCTTAGCGGGAGGCGGGGCCAATGAGCAGTTCTTC. It specifies CASSFPLAGGGANEQFF.